The rows below give T cell receptor beta chains drawn from one sample of a study of blood T cell repertoires in COVID-19. The method was immunoSEQ multiplex PCR; TCRdb's version includes in-frame clones alone and lacks a portion of them. The sample lists 200,000 or so clones, 85% to 90% seen once, with over 3% in the top ten. Material: PBMCs or T cells enriched from blood (not recorded which). These receptor sequences come from a woman between 18 and 29 years old in a cohort exposed to, infected with or recovered from COVID-19 (not recorded which). The CDR3 runs from the conserved cysteine through the conserved F or W. The D gene is left open where the match is weak. Expanded clones are given a class, and other clones once, few, many or no size at all.

V gene	D gene	clone size	J gene	CDR3 DNA	CDR3 protein
TRBV28	TRBD1	-	TRBJ1-2	TGTGCCAGCAGTTTCCCCCGGACAGGCTATAACTATGGCTACACCTTC	CASSFPRTGYNYGYTF
TRBV27	TRBD1	-	TRBJ1-4	TGTGCCAGCAGAACCACAGGGGTCGGTGAAAAACTGTTTTTT	CASRTTGVGEKLFF
TRBV10-3	-	-	TRBJ2-1	TGTGCCATCAGTGAGAGGGACACCCCAGGGTTCTTC	CAISERDTPGFF
TRBV28	-	-	TRBJ1-6	TGTGCCTTTGGGGGGTGGCCGGATTCACCCCTCCACTTT	CAFGGWPDSPLHF
TRBV28	-	-	TRBJ1-1	TGTGCCAGCAGTTCCACAGGGAGGAACACTGAAGCTTTCTTT	CASSSTGRNTEAFF
TRBV7-3	TRBD2	-	TRBJ2-2	TGTGCCAGCAGCCCCCGGACTAGCGGTGTAACCGGGGAGCTGTTTTTT	CASSPRTSGVTGELFF
TRBV5-1	TRBD2	once	TRBJ2-3	TGCGCCAGCAGCCCCCGCCGGACTAGCGGGGGGTTCCCCACAGATACGCAGTATTTT	CASSPRRTSGGFPTDTQYF
TRBV9	TRBD1	-	TRBJ2-3	TGTGCCAGCAGCCCGCCGGGACAGGGGGCCCTTAGCGGGAGTACAAACACAGATACGCAGTATTTT	CASSPPGQGALSGSTNTDTQYF
TRBV19	-	-	TRBJ2-7	TGTGCCAGTAGTAAGCAACAGGGTTACGAGCAGTACTTC	CASSKQQGYEQYF
TRBV28	-	-	TRBJ2-3	TGTGCCAGCAGTCCACTTACACAGACAGATACGCAGTATTTT	CASSPLTQTDTQYF
TRBV6-8	TRBD1	-	TRBJ1-2	TGTGCCAGCATCCTAGTCTTTACGACAGGGTCCCGATTCCTCTATGGCTACACCTTC	CASILVFTTGSRFLYGYTF
TRBV11-2	TRBD2	-	TRBJ2-1	TGTGCCAGCAGCTTAGGTCTAGCGGGGCCCAATGAGCAGTTCTTC	CASSLGLAGPNEQFF
TRBV18	-	-	TRBJ2-7	TGTGCCAGCTCACCACGGCCCAGTGGCTACGAGCAGTACTTC	CASSPRPSGYEQYF
TRBV6-5	TRBD1	-	TRBJ1-2	TGTGCCAGCAGTTTTGGCAGGGGGTATGGCTACACCTTC	CASSFGRGYGYTF
TRBV9	-	-	TRBJ1-1	TGTGCCAGCAGCGGAGAGGGGGTTACTGAAGCTTTCTTT	CASSGEGVTEAFF